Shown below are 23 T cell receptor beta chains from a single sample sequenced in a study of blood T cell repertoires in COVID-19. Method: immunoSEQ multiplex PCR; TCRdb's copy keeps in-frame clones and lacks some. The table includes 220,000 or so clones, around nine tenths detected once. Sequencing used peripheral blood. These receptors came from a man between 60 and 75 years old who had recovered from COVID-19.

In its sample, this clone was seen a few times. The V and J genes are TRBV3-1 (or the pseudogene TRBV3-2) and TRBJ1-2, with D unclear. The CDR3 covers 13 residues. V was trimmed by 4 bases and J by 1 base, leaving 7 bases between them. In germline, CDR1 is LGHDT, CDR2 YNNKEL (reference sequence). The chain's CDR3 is CASSPEYNYGYTF. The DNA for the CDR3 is TGTGCCAGCAGCCCTGAGTATAACTATGGCTACACCTTC.

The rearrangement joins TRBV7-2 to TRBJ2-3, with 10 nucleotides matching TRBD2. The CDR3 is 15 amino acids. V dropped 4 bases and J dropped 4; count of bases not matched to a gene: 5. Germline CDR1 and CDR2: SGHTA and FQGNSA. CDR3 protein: CASSSAGGPSDTQYF. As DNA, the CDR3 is TGTGCCAGCAGCTCAGCGGGGGGGCCGTCAGATACGCAGTATTTT.

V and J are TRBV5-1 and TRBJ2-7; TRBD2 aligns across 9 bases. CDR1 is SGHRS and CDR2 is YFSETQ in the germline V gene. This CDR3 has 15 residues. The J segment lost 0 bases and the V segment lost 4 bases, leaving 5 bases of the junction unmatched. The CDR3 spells CASSPELAGSYEQYF. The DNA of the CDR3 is TGCGCCAGCAGCCCAGAACTAGCGGGCTCCTACGAGCAGTACTTC.

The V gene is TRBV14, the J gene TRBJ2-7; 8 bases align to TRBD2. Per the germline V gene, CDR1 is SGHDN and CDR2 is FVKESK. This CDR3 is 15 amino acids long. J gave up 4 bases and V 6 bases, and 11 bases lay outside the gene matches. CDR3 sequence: CASSRRGGAMYEQYF. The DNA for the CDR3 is TGTGCCAGCAGTCGCCGGGGGGGAGCGATGTACGAGCAGTACTTC.

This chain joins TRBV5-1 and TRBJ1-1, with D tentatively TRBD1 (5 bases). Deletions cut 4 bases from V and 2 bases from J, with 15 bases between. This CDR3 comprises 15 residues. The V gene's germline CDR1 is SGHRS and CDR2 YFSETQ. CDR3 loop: CASSPLRGDNTEAFF. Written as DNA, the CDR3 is TGCGCCAGCAGCCCGCTTAGGGGCGACAACACTGAAGCTTTCTTT.

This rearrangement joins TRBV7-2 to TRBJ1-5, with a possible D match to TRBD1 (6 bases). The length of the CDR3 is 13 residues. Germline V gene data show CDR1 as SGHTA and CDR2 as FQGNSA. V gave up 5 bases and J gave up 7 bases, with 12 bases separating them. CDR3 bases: TGTGCCAGCAGCGGGGGCAGGGTCCAGCCCCAGCATTTT. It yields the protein CASSGGRVQPQHF.

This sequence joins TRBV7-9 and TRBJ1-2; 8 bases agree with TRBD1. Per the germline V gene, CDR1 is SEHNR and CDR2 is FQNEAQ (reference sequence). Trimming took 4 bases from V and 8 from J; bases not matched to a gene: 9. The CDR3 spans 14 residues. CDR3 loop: CASSSQGAAKGYTF. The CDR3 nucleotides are TGTGCCAGCAGCTCGCAGGGGGCGGCGAAGGGCTACACCTTC.

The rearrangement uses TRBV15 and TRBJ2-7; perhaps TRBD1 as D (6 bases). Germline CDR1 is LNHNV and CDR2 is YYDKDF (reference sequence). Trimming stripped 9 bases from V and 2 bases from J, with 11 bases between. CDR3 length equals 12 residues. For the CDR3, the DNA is TGTGCCACTAGACAGGCTACCTACGAGCAGTACTTC. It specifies CATRQATYEQYF.

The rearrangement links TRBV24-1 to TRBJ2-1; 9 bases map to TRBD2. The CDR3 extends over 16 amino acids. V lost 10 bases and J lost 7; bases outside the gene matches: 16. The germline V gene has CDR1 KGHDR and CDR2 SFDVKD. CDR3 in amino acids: CATVKRREGSKNEQFF. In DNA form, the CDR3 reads TGTGCCACGGTCAAGCGGCGGGAGGGATCGAAGAATGAGCAGTTCTTC.

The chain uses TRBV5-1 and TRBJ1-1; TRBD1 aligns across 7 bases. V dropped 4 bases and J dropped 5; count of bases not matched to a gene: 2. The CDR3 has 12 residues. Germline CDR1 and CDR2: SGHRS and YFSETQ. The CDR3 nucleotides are TGCGCCAGCAGCGTGGGACAGACTGAAGCTTTCTTT. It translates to CASSVGQTEAFF.

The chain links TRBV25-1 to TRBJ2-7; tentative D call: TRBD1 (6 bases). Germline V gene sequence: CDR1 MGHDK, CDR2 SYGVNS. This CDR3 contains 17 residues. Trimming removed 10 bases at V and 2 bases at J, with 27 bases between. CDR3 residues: CANPKIRGKWSAYEQYF. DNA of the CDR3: TGTGCCAACCCAAAAATCAGGGGAAAGTGGAGCGCCTACGAGCAGTACTTC.

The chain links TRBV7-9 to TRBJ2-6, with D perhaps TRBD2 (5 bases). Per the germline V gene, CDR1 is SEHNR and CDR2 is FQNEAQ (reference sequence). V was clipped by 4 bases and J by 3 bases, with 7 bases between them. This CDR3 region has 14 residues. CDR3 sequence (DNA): TGTGCCAGCAGCTGGGGAGATGGGGCCAACGTCCTGACTTTC. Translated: CASSWGDGANVLTF.

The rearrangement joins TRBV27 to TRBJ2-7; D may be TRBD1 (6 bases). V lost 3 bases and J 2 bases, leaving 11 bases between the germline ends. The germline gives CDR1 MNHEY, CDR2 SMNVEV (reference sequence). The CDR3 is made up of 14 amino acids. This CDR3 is CASSFVTGTYEQYF. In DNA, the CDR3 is TGTGCCAGCAGTTTTGTAACAGGGACCTACGAGCAGTACTTC.

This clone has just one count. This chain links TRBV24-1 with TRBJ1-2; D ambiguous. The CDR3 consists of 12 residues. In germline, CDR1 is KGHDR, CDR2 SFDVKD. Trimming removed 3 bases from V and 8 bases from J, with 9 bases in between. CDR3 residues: CATSDHGGGYTF. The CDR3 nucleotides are TGTGCCACCAGTGATCATGGCGGGGGCTACACCTTC.

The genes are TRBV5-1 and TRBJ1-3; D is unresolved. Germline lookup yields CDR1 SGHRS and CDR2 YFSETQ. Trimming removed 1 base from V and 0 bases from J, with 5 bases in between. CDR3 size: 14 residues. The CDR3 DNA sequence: TGCGCCAGCAGCTTGTCCTTCTCTGGAAACACCATATATTTT. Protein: CASSLSFSGNTIYF.

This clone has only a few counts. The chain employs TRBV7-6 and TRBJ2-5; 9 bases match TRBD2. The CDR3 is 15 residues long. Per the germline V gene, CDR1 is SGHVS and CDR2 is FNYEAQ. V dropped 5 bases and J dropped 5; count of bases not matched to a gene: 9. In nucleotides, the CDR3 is TGTGCCAGCAGCCAGAGAGGGACTAGCTGGGAGACCCAGTACTTC. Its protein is CASSQRGTSWETQYF.

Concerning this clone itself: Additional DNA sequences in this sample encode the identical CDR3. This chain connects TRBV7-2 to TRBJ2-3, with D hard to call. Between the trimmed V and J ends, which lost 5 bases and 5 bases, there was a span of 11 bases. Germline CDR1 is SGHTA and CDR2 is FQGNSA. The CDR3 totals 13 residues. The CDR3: CASSPNARDTQYF. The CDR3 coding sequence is TGTGCCAGCAGCCCAAATGCCAGAGATACGCAGTATTTT.

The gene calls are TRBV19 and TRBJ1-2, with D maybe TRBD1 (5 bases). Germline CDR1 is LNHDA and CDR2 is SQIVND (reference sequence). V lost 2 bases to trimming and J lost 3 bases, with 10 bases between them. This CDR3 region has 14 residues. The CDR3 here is CASSIRQSDYGYTF. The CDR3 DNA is TGTGCCAGTAGTATACGACAGTCGGACTATGGCTACACCTTC.

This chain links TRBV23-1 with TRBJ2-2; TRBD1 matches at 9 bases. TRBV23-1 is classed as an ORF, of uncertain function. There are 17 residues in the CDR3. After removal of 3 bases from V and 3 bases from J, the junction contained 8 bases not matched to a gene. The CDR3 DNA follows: TGCGCCAGCAGTCACCCGGGGGACAGGGAGGACACCGGGGAGCTGTTTTTT. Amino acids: CASSHPGDREDTGELFF.

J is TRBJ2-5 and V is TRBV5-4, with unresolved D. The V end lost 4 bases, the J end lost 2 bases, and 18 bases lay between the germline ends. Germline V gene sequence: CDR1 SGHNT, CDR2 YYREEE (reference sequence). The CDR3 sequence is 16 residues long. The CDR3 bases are TGTGCCAGCAGCCCTACCATACAGAGAGTTCAAGAGACCCAGTACTTC. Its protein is CASSPTIQRVQETQYF. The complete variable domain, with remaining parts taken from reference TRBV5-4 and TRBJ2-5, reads ETGVTQSPTHLIKTRGQQVTLRCSSQSGHNTVSWYQQALGQGPQFIFQYYREEENGRGNFPPRFSGLQFPNYSSELNVNALELDDSALYLCASSPTIQRVQETQYFGPGTRLLVL.

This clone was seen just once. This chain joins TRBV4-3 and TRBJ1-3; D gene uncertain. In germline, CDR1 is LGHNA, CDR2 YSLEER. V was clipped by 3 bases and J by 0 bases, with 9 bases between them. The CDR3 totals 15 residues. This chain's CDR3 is CASSQRSYSGNTIYF. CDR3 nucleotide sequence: TGCGCCAGCAGCCAGAGGTCCTACTCTGGAAACACCATATATTTT.

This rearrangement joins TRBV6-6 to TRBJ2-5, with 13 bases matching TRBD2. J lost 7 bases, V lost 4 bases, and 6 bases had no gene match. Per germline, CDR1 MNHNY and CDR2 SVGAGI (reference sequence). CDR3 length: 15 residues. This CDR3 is CASSWTSGGSGTQYF. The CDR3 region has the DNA TGTGCCAGCAGTTGGACTAGCGGGGGATCGGGGACCCAGTACTTC.

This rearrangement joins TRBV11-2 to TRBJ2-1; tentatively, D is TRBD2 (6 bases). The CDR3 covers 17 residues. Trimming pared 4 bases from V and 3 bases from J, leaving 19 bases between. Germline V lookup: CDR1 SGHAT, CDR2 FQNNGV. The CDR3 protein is CASSSPRDPSFYNEQFF. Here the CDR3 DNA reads TGTGCCAGCAGCTCCCCGCGGGACCCATCTTTCTACAATGAGCAGTTCTTC.